The 8 T cell receptor beta chains reported below all come from one sample, sequenced in a study of cytomegalovirus exposure and HLA in healthy donors. The PCR had 60 Vbeta and 13 Jbeta primers. Sequencing used immunoSEQ multiplex PCR; TCRdb keeps in-frame clones, though not all of them. The repertoire table contains some 200,000 clones. Sequencing was done on a sample of PBMCs. These receptors all come from a man aged 25-45 years in good health and CMV-seronegative.

J is TRBJ2-6 and V is TRBV30; a weak D match, TRBD1 (5 bases). This CDR3 has 14 residues. Germline-derived CDR1 and CDR2 are GTSNPN and SVGIG (reference sequence). Trimming pared 7 bases from V and 1 base from J, leaving 11 bases between. CDR3 sequence: CAYHPGSGANVLTF. Here the CDR3 DNA reads TGTGCCTACCACCCAGGGTCTGGGGCCAACGTCCTGACTTTC.

V gene TRBV7-9 combines with J gene TRBJ1-3; D might be TRBD1 (6 bases). The CDR3 covers 14 residues. Germline V gene data show CDR1 as SEHNR and CDR2 as FQNEAQ (reference sequence). V was pared by 6 bases and J by 4 bases, with 13 bases between. The CDR3 DNA is TGTGCCAGCAGGGGGGCAGGGATCGGAAACACCATATATTTT. Its translation is CASRGAGIGNTIYF.

The chain uses TRBV28 and TRBJ2-2; D perhaps matches TRBD1 (5 bases). Germline assignment: CDR1 MDHEN and CDR2 SYDVKM. V was shortened by 2 bases and J by 8 bases, with 18 bases between the two germline ends. The CDR3 totals 16 residues. CDR3 sequence: CASSLPREQIVGELFF. Written as DNA, the CDR3 is TGTGCCAGCAGTTTACCCAGGGAACAAATTGTAGGGGAGCTGTTTTTT.

The V gene is TRBV6-5, the J gene TRBJ2-7; 9 bases map to TRBD1. The V gene end was trimmed by 6 bases and the J gene end by 4 bases; junction bases not matched to a gene: 7. This CDR3 has 14 residues. From germline, CDR1 is MNHEY and CDR2 SVGAGI. CDR3 loop: CASSPPGQGYEQYF. DNA of the CDR3: TGTGCCAGCAGCCCCCCGGGACAGGGTTACGAGCAGTACTTC.

The J gene is TRBJ2-2, the V gene TRBV7-9; 9 bases are a match to TRBD2. V trimming: 6 bases; J trimming: 1 base; junction bases outside the gene matches: 6. This CDR3 region has 16 residues. Germline CDR1 is SEHNR and CDR2 is FQNEAQ (reference sequence). The CDR3 here is CASRAGLAKNTGELFF. The CDR3 nucleotides are TGTGCCAGCAGGGCCGGACTAGCGAAGAACACCGGGGAGCTGTTTTTT.

The rearrangement links TRBV7-2 to TRBJ2-1; TRBD1 might be the D (6 bases). This CDR3 is 16 amino acids long. Deletions cut 2 bases from V and 4 bases from J, with 15 bases between. The germline V gene encodes CDR1 SGHTA and CDR2 FQGNSA. CDR3 nucleotide sequence: TGTGCCAGCAGCTTATTCCCAGGGGTGTTGTACAATGAGCAGTTCTTC. Translated, it gives CASSLFPGVLYNEQFF. Using reference TRBV7-2 and TRBJ2-1 for the parts outside the CDR3, the full variable domain is GAGVSQSPSNKVTEKGKDVELRCDPISGHTALYWYRQSLGQGLEFLIYFQGNSAPDKSGLPSDRFSAERTGGSVSTLTIQRTQQEDSAVYLCASSLFPGVLYNEQFFGPGTRLTVL.

CDR3 amino acids: CASSPRDTAYTDTQYF. The CDR3, as DNA: TGTGCCAGCTCACCCCGGGACACAGCTTACACAGATACGCAGTATTTT. This chain connects TRBV18 to TRBJ2-3, with D possibly matching TRBD1 (6 bases). This CDR3 contains 16 residues. Germline loops: CDR1 KGHSH, CDR2 LQKENI. V lost 3 bases, J lost 2 bases, and 15 bases lay in between.

CDR3 bases: TGTGCCAGCAGCCCCCCGTCCCTGGAGACCCAGTACTTC. Translating it yields CASSPPSLETQYF. The chain carries TRBV5-8 and TRBJ2-5; D uncertain. Germline assignment: CDR1 SGHTS and CDR2 YDEGEE. V was trimmed by 4 bases and J by 5 bases, leaving 12 bases between them. This CDR3 is built from 13 residues.